This TCR beta chain was recorded in a study of T cell changes during pregnancy in multiple sclerosis. With 7 bases removed from V and 6 bases from J, the gap between germline ends came to 20 bases. The CDR3 is 15 amino acids. CDR1 and CDR2 from the germline V gene are SGHNT and YENEEA. The assay was immunoSEQ multiplex PCR, and TCRdb's table has in-frame clones only and misses some. Of some 55,000 clones in the sample, about 83% were seen once. The source is a human donor whose cells served as feeder cells for cultures in a pregnancy study. Sequenced input: peripheral blood from another person, used as feeder cells. The chain carries TRBV11-3 and TRBJ2-3, with D maybe TRBD2 (6 bases). The CDR3 DNA is TGTGCCAGCACCCGCGGGACTTCCCCTTGGGATACGCAGTATTTT. Amino acid sequence: CASTRGTSPWDTQYF.